Below, 31 T cell receptor beta chains from the same sample are listed, as sequenced in a study of blood T cells in healthy people across ages. Alongside a J-beta primer mix, a sample-barcoded 5' primer served in a second PCR lasting roughly 6 to 12 cycles. TCRdb called the 5' RACE reads again in MiXCR, with one record for every CDR3 protein. The table records roughly 700,000 distinct CDR3 sequences, 20% to 25% of them present only once. Another study also made use of these data, one on T cells of mothers and their children.

Input material: blood. Receptors originate from a boy between 5 and 17 years old in good health.

The chain combines TRBV29-1 with TRBJ1-2, with D hard to call. The CDR3 is 12 residues long. Deletions cut 4 bases from V and 3 bases from J, with 9 bases between. CDR1 is SQVTM and CDR2 is ANQGSEA in the germline V gene. The DNA for the CDR3 is TGCAGCGTTGCTACCGAGGACTATGGCTACACCTTC. This encodes CSVATEDYGYTF.

The rearrangement links TRBV5-1 to TRBJ1-4, with D maybe TRBD1 (5 bases). Looked up from germline, CDR1 is SGHRS and CDR2 is YFSETQ. Trimming left V 5 bases short and J 3 bases short, with 14 bases between. The CDR3 length is 15 residues. CDR3 in amino acids: CASREGTDPNEKLFF. CDR3 nucleotides: TGCGCCAGCAGAGAGGGGACGGACCCTAATGAAAAACTGTTTTTT.

This clonotype has a handful of counts. CDR3 protein: CAITSGTAMDEAFF. The CDR3 DNA is TGTGCCATCACTTCCGGGACAGCAATGGATGAAGCTTTCTTT. This rearrangement joins TRBV10-3 to TRBJ1-1, with 7 nucleotides matching TRBD1. The CDR3 is 14 amino acids. V was pared by 7 bases and J by 7 bases, with 12 bases of the junction left unmatched. Germline CDR1 and CDR2: ENHRY and SYGVKD.

The chain links TRBV9 to TRBJ1-5; no reliable D call. The CDR3 runs 16 residues. The V gene lost 4 bases and the J gene lost 3 bases, with 17 bases spanning the gap. Germline V gene lookup returns CDR1 SGDLS and CDR2 YYNGEE. CDR3 in amino acids: CASSPNLRQINQPQHF. In DNA, the CDR3 is TGTGCCAGCAGCCCCAATCTACGGCAGATCAATCAGCCCCAGCATTTT.

V is TRBV2 and J is TRBJ2-5, with D possibly called TRBD1 or TRBD2 (5 bases each). The CDR3 covers 15 residues. With 4 bases removed from V and 4 bases from J, the gap between germline ends came to 16 bases. Germline CDR1 reads SNHLY; CDR2 reads FYNNEI. The CDR3 region is CASSVAPGTGETQYF. The CDR3 region has the DNA TGTGCCAGCAGTGTGGCCCCAGGGACGGGAGAGACCCAGTACTTC. The full variable domain, its missing parts supplied by reference TRBV2 and TRBJ2-5, is EPEVTQTPSHQVTQMGQEVILRCVPISNHLYFYWYRQILGQKVEFLVSFYNNEISEKSEIFDDQFSVERPDGSNFTLKIRSTKLEDSAMYFCASSVAPGTGETQYFGPGTRLLVL.

The V call is TRBV7-2, the J call TRBJ2-1, with TRBD2 as a possible D gene (6 bases). This CDR3 is 16 amino acids long. CDR1 is SGHTA and CDR2 is FQGNSA in the germline V gene. Trimming shortened V by 1 base and J by 9 bases, and 19 bases separated the two germline ends. The CDR3 DNA sequence: TGTGCCAGCAGCTTAGAATTAGCTAGCGCTGGGGGTGAGCAGTTCTTC. Its protein product is CASSLELASAGGEQFF.

This clonotype was detected only a few times. V is TRBV28 and J is TRBJ1-4; a weak D match, TRBD1 (5 bases). The CDR3 length is 16 residues. Trimming removed 5 bases from V and 6 bases from J, with 19 bases in between. The germline V gene has CDR1 MDHEN and CDR2 SYDVKM. The CDR3 region has the DNA TGTGCCAGCAGTCCACCACATACAGGTTTTGATGAAAAACTGTTTTTT. It is translated as CASSPPHTGFDEKLFF.

This clonotype was recorded a few times. This chain connects TRBV6-2 or TRBV6-3 to TRBJ2-5, with TRBD1 as a possible D gene (6 bases). Germline V gives CDR1 MNHEY, CDR2 SVGEGT. The germline V and J ends were trimmed by 5 bases and 1 base, with 11 bases remaining between them. There are 14 residues in the CDR3. CDR3 sequence: CASSPDSRQETQYF. Here the CDR3 DNA reads TGTGCCAGCAGTCCGGACAGCCGCCAAGAGACCCAGTACTTC.

This rearrangement joins TRBV20-1 to TRBJ2-1, with D perhaps matching TRBD1 (6 bases). The end of the DNA is better explained by TRBJ2-5, so the J call may be wrong. CDR1 and CDR2 (germline): DFQATT, SNEGSKA (reference sequence). CDR3 length: 13 residues. In DNA, the CDR3 is TGCAGTGCTGCCGGGACAAGTCAAGAGACCCAGTACTTC. Protein sequence: CSAAGTSQETQYF.

The rearrangement joins TRBV7-2 to TRBJ2-5; 8 bases agree with TRBD2. V gave up 5 bases and J gave up 0 bases; unmatched junction bases: 5. There are 15 residues in the CDR3. The germline gives CDR1 SGHTA, CDR2 FQGNSA. The CDR3 region is CASSLQTSDQETQYF. Here the CDR3 DNA reads TGTGCCAGCAGCCTTCAGACTAGCGACCAAGAGACCCAGTACTTC.

This clonotype was observed a handful of times. This chain uses TRBV10-3 with TRBJ1-2, with D possibly TRBD1 on 5 matching bases. The CDR3 has 13 residues. V was cut by 2 bases and J by 6 bases, with 10 bases left in between. Germline V gene lookup returns CDR1 ENHRY and CDR2 SYGVKD. The CDR3 DNA is TGTGCCATCAGTGAGAGGGGAGACGATGGCTACACCTTC. Amino acids: CAISERGDDGYTF.

This clonotype was detected only a few times. The chain combines TRBV2 with TRBJ1-5; 7 nucleotides align to TRBD1. Germline values: CDR1 SNHLY, CDR2 FYNNEI. The CDR3 covers 15 residues. Germline trimming cut 5 bases from V and 0 bases from J; bases unmatched to any gene: 4. The CDR3 sequence: CASSRQGYSNQPQHF. CDR3 DNA sequence: TGTGCCAGCAGTCGACAGGGATATAGCAATCAGCCCCAGCATTTT.

A few counts support this clonotype. The chain recombines TRBV5-1 with TRBJ2-5; D remains ambiguous. The V and J ends lost 7 bases and 2 bases respectively, with 24 bases between them. The CDR3 totals 17 residues. CDR1 and CDR2 from the germline V gene are SGHRS and YFSETQ. The CDR3 DNA reads TGCGCCAGCGGCTCGATCCCCACCGGCCCTCTACAAGAGACCCAGTACTTC. It specifies CASGSIPTGPLQETQYF.

Only a few counts were recorded for this clonotype. This chain connects TRBV29-1 to TRBJ2-5, with D tentatively TRBD1 (5 bases). V was cut by 4 bases and J by 4 bases, with 13 bases left in between. Germline CDR1 reads SQVTM; CDR2 reads ANQGSEA. The CDR3 sequence is 13 residues long. The CDR3 protein is CSVGMQGIETQYF. CDR3 nucleotide sequence: TGCAGCGTTGGTATGCAGGGAATAGAGACCCAGTACTTC.

The genes are TRBV15 and TRBJ1-2; D remains ambiguous. The CDR3 is 14 residues long. CDR1 is LNHNV and CDR2 is YYDKDF in the germline V gene (reference sequence). V lost 3 bases and J 4 bases, leaving 12 bases between the germline ends. CDR3 nucleotide sequence: TGTGCCACCAGCAGCCCGCCTGGGGTCTATGGCTACACCTTC. Its protein is CATSSPPGVYGYTF. The complete variable domain, with remaining parts taken from reference TRBV15 and TRBJ1-2, reads DAMVIQNPRYQVTQFGKPVTLSCSQTLNHNVMYWYQQKSSQAPKLLFHYYDKDFNNEADTPDNFQSRRPNTSFCFLDIRSPGLGDTAMYLCATSSPPGVYGYTFGSGTRLTVV.

The V gene is TRBV4-3, the J gene TRBJ2-7; 13 bases agree with TRBD2. Unmatched junction bases numbered 2, after V lost 4 bases and J lost 5 bases. The CDR3 contains 14 residues. The germline CDR1 and CDR2 sequences are LGHNA and YSLEER. CDR3 in amino acids: CASSPGTSGDEQYF. The CDR3 bases are TGCGCCAGCAGCCCAGGGACTAGCGGGGACGAGCAGTACTTC.

The rearrangement links TRBV29-1 to TRBJ2-5, with D tentatively TRBD1 (5 bases). The CDR3 has 13 residues. V was trimmed by 2 bases and J by 5 bases, leaving 12 bases between them. Germline V gives CDR1 SQVTM, CDR2 ANQGSEA. The CDR3 region has the DNA TGCAGCGTTGAACAAGGGGCTGAGGAGACCCAGTACTTC. Translation: CSVEQGAEETQYF.

This clonotype was recorded once. The rearrangement joins TRBV6-1 to TRBJ2-2, with TRBD2 as a possible D gene (5 bases). From germline, CDR1 is MNHNS and CDR2 SASEGT. The CDR3 has 15 residues. The V and J ends lost 4 bases and 6 bases respectively, with 15 bases between them. CDR3 region: CASSVSGKFAGELFF. The CDR3 region has the DNA TGTGCCAGCAGTGTTTCCGGGAAATTTGCCGGGGAGCTGTTTTTT.

This clonotype was counted only a few times. The rearrangement links TRBV7-9 to TRBJ1-2; weak D call: TRBD1 (6 bases). V lost 5 bases and J lost 5, with 12 bases in between. Germline CDR1 is SEHNR and CDR2 is FQNEAQ (reference sequence). The length of the CDR3 is 13 residues. CDR3 sequence: CASSRGQFYGYTF. The CDR3 DNA follows: TGTGCCAGCAGCCGAGGACAGTTTTATGGCTACACCTTC.

CDR3 DNA sequence: TGCAGTGCTAGCAAAACTAGTTCCGATACGCAGTATTTT. Translation: CSASKTSSDTQYF. This rearrangement joins TRBV20-1 to TRBJ2-3; a possible D gene is TRBD2 (5 bases). The CDR3 is 13 amino acids. The V gene lost 3 bases and the J gene lost 6 bases, with 13 bases spanning the gap. The germline V gene encodes CDR1 DFQATT and CDR2 SNEGSKA (reference sequence).

DNA for the CDR3: TGCAGTGCTATTTCGGGGTTTTCCTACAATGAGCAGTTCTTC. Amino acids: CSAISGFSYNEQFF. This chain connects TRBV20-1 to TRBJ2-5; weak D call: TRBD2 (5 bases). The J call may be faulty, since TRBJ2-1 better matches the DNA end. This CDR3 spans 14 amino acids. Germline V gene data show CDR1 as DFQATT and CDR2 as SNEGSKA (reference sequence).

V is TRBV29-1 and J is TRBJ2-3, with 14 positions matching TRBD2. This CDR3 spans 15 amino acids. From germline, CDR1 is SQVTM and CDR2 ANQGSEA. After removal of 2 bases from V and 5 bases from J, the junction contained 3 bases not matched to a gene. The CDR3 DNA sequence: TGCAGCGTTGAACCGGGACTAGCGGGAGAAGATACGCAGTATTTT. Encoded protein: CSVEPGLAGEDTQYF.

This clonotype was detected only once. This chain uses TRBV15 with TRBJ1-1; D is unresolved. Germline V gene sequence: CDR1 LNHNV, CDR2 YYDKDF (reference sequence). V was cut by 0 bases and J by 0 bases, with 8 bases left in between. The CDR3 runs 15 residues. The chain's CDR3 is CATSRDQALNTEAFF. The CDR3 coding sequence is TGTGCCACCAGCAGAGATCAGGCCTTGAACACTGAAGCTTTCTTT.

The CDR3, as DNA: TGTGCCAGCAGGAAGGCAGGTGGAATCGGCTATGGCTACACCTTC. Protein sequence: CASRKAGGIGYGYTF. The chain links TRBV11-2 to TRBJ1-2; D gene unclear. This CDR3 has 15 amino acids. The V gene's germline CDR1 is SGHAT and CDR2 FQNNGV. Trimming shortened V by 6 bases and J by 4 bases, and 18 bases separated the two germline ends.

The chain joins TRBV7-9 to TRBJ2-1; D call uncertain. V gave up 6 bases and J gave up 9 bases, with 15 bases separating them. Germline-derived CDR1 and CDR2 are SEHNR and FQNEAQ (reference sequence). This CDR3 has 13 amino acids. The CDR3 DNA follows: TGTGCCAGCAGTCGAAGGGTTTTTCCTGAGCAGTTCTTC. Its protein is CASSRRVFPEQFF.

This clonotype was picked up many times. The J gene is TRBJ2-5, the V gene TRBV20-1; D unresolved. Trimming shortened V by 5 bases and J by 4 bases, and 17 bases separated the two germline ends. Germline V gene data show CDR1 as DFQATT and CDR2 as SNEGSKA (reference sequence). The CDR3 is made up of 14 amino acids. DNA for the CDR3: TGCAGTGCTTCATCCAGTTCTGTTGGAGAGACCCAGTACTTC. Translated: CSASSSSVGETQYF.

This clonotype occurred a few times. The chain joins TRBV3-1 to TRBJ2-1; 12 nucleotides agree with TRBD2. J gave up 5 bases and V 4 bases, and 6 bases lay outside the gene matches. The CDR3 runs 16 residues. Germline V lookup: CDR1 LGHDT, CDR2 YNNKEL (reference sequence). The CDR3 DNA reads TGTGCCAGCAGCCGTAGACTAGCGGGAGCACACAATGAGCAGTTCTTC. Protein: CASSRRLAGAHNEQFF.

This clonotype has only a few counts. The chain couples TRBV12-3 or TRBV12-4 to TRBJ2-1; TRBD2 aligns across 10 bases. This CDR3 region has 20 residues. V trimming: 0 bases; J trimming: 9 bases; junction bases outside the gene matches: 20. The CDR3 region is CASSLALFVLAGEPDSEQFF. Written as DNA, the CDR3 is TGTGCCAGCAGTTTAGCGCTATTTGTGCTAGCGGGAGAGCCTGACTCTGAGCAGTTCTTC.

This chain links TRBV11-2 with TRBJ2-7, with a tentative D call TRBD2 (6 bases). V was shortened by 4 bases and J by 6 bases, with 22 bases between the two germline ends. Germline assignment: CDR1 SGHAT and CDR2 FQNNGV. CDR3 length: 16 residues. Written as DNA, the CDR3 is TGTGCCAGCAGCTCCCCCAAGAGCGGGCGCTCCGGCGAGCAGTACTTC. It translates to CASSSPKSGRSGEQYF.

There are a few counts of this clonotype. The rearrangement links TRBV6-5 to TRBJ2-3; D unresolved. CDR1 and CDR2 (germline): MNHEY, SVGAGI. Between the trimmed V and J ends, which lost 6 bases and 13 bases, there was a span of 14 bases. The CDR3 sequence is 11 residues long. The CDR3 DNA sequence: TGTGCCAGCAGGGGTAAAAACAAGGAGTATTTT. This sequence encodes CASRGKNKEYF.

The V and J genes are TRBV12-3 or TRBV12-4 and TRBJ1-1; D gene unclear. The CDR3 consists of 13 residues. V shed 3 bases and J shed 5 bases, with 10 bases lying between them. The CDR3 nucleotides are TGTGCCAGCAGTTTTATGAGGTCTACTGAAGCTTTCTTT. Residues: CASSFMRSTEAFF.